These 32 T cell receptor beta chains originate from one sample sequenced in a study of regulatory T cells in long-lasting Graves disease. To make TCR beta libraries, researchers used iRepertoire HTBI primers and Arm-PCR of CDR3 regions. One entry per CDR3 protein, called by TCRdb with MiXCR from the multiplex PCR reads. In the table there are around 460,000 distinct CDR3 sequences, about 15% of which are singletons. Indicated time point: newly diagnosed GD, antithyroid drugs for less than 3 months. Following extraction of RNA from PBMCs, that RNA was used to make the TCR library. These sequences were also reported in another study, on T cells in Graves' hyperthyroidism and ophthalmopathy.

The source material was peripheral blood mononuclear cells (PBMCs), sampled at new diagnosis, from a patient treated with antithyroid drugs. These receptors all come from a woman aged 45-60 years with Graves disease.

This clonotype was recorded at least ten times. V gene TRBV12-3 or TRBV12-4 combines with J gene TRBJ1-5; D unresolved. The CDR3 is 13 residues long. V was clipped by 6 bases and J by 7 bases, with 13 bases between them. The CDR3 loop is CASSLTPLQPQHF. The CDR3 bases are TGTGCCAGCAGCCTGACACCTTTGCAGCCCCAGCATTTT.

CDR3 in amino acids: CSARDGGGANVLTF. CDR3 coding DNA: TGCAGTGCTAGAGATGGAGGTGGGGCCAACGTCCTGACTTTC. The rearrangement uses TRBV20-1 and TRBJ2-6; tentative D call: TRBD2 (5 bases). Per the germline V gene, CDR1 is DFQATT and CDR2 is SNEGSKA (reference sequence). CDR3 length: 14 amino acids. Trimming removed 0 bases from V and 3 bases from J, with 6 bases in between.

The V and J genes are TRBV6-6 and TRBJ1-2; D gene uncertain. Germline V gene sequence: CDR1 MNHNY, CDR2 SVGAGI (reference sequence). Trimming stripped 0 bases from V and 2 bases from J, with 13 bases between. CDR3 length equals 16 residues. CDR3 residues: CASSYSRQIENYGYTF. The CDR3 nucleotides read TGTGCCAGCAGTTACTCGAGACAAATCGAGAACTATGGCTACACCTTC.

The V gene is TRBV10-1, the J gene TRBJ2-7; D gene unclear. The V gene lost 0 bases and the J gene lost 5 bases, with 8 bases spanning the gap. Germline CDR1 reads WNHNN; CDR2 reads SYGVQD (reference sequence). The CDR3 covers 13 residues. The chain's CDR3 is CASSESSLHEQYF. CDR3 bases: TGCGCCAGCAGTGAGTCTAGCTTGCACGAGCAGTACTTC.

This clonotype showed up many times. This rearrangement joins TRBV7-8 to TRBJ2-1; the match to TRBD2 covers 7 bases. Germline loops: CDR1 SGHVS, CDR2 FQNEAQ. V was pared by 5 bases and J by 2 bases, with 3 bases of the junction left unmatched. The CDR3 totals 14 residues. The CDR3 reads CASSPGTTYNEQFF. The CDR3, as DNA: TGTGCCAGCAGCCCCGGGACTACCTACAATGAGCAGTTCTTC.

This clonotype was seen repeatedly, ten times or more. The rearrangement joins TRBV6-9 to TRBJ2-1; unclear D gene. From germline, CDR1 is MNHGY and CDR2 SVAAGI. V gave up 3 bases and J gave up 5 bases, with 11 bases separating them. This CDR3 is built from 14 residues. CDR3 sequence reads: CASSYSHGDNEQFF. Here the CDR3 DNA reads TGTGCCAGCAGTTACTCTCATGGCGACAATGAGCAGTTCTTC.

This clonotype was picked up many times. This chain uses TRBV28 with TRBJ1-6, with 7 bases matching TRBD1. The germline V gene encodes CDR1 MDHEN and CDR2 SYDVKM. V was pared by 3 bases and J by 4 bases, with 3 bases of the junction left unmatched. There are 15 residues in the CDR3. In DNA form, the CDR3 reads TGTGCCAGCAGTTTTAAGGGACAGTATAATTCACCCCTCCACTTT. It yields the protein CASSFKGQYNSPLHF.

At least ten counts were recorded for this clonotype. This sequence joins TRBV28 and TRBJ2-1; D remains unclear. Trimming left V 4 bases short and J 9 bases short, with 13 bases between. The germline V gene encodes CDR1 MDHEN and CDR2 SYDVKM. CDR3 length: 13 amino acids. The CDR3, as DNA: TGTGCCAGCAGTTCCCAAATACTTAGTGAGCAGTTCTTC. This sequence encodes CASSSQILSEQFF.

On this clonotype: One base away lies a much larger clone, so this may be a sequencing read error. The chain has TRBV7-8 and TRBJ2-5; TRBD1 agrees at 8 bases. The J call is doubtful: the DNA matches TRBJ2-1 better. Germline loops: CDR1 SGHVS, CDR2 FQNEAQ. The length of the CDR3 is 13 residues. The CDR3, as DNA: TGTGCCAGCAGCTTCGACAGGGGCAATGGGCAGTTCTTC. Amino acids: CASSFDRGNGQFF.

The chain combines TRBV20-1 with TRBJ2-3, with 16 nucleotides matching TRBD2. CDR1 and CDR2 from the germline V gene are DFQATT and SNEGSKA (reference sequence). V shed 2 bases and J 0 bases; nucleotides not matched to a gene: 5. The CDR3 is made up of 18 amino acids. Written as DNA, the CDR3 is TGCAGTGCTAGACTGGGGACTAGCGGGAGGGCCAGCACAGATACGCAGTATTTT. Protein sequence: CSARLGTSGRASTDTQYF.

The genes are TRBV30 and TRBJ2-6, with a possible D match to TRBD1 (6 bases). V lost 3 bases and J 1 base, leaving 7 bases between the germline ends. In germline, CDR1 is GTSNPN, CDR2 SVGIG (reference sequence). The CDR3 extends over 14 amino acids. The CDR3 here is CAWRTGSGANVLTF. In DNA form, the CDR3 reads TGTGCCTGGAGAACAGGGTCTGGGGCCAACGTCCTGACTTTC.

This sequence joins TRBV7-9 and TRBJ1-4; possibly TRBD1 for D (5 bases). This CDR3 is 17 amino acids long. From germline, CDR1 is SEHNR and CDR2 FQNEAQ (reference sequence). The ends were cut back, 4 bases at V and 3 bases at J, with 18 bases in the middle. CDR3 region: CASSSSLPRGANEKLFF. CDR3 in DNA: TGTGCCAGCAGCTCCTCACTCCCCCGGGGGGCTAATGAAAAACTGTTTTTT.

The table lists this clonotype with many counts. CDR3 in amino acids: CSVGGAGETQYF. The CDR3, as DNA: TGCAGCGTAGGGGGGGCTGGAGAGACCCAGTACTTC. V gene TRBV29-1 combines with J gene TRBJ2-5, with D possibly being TRBD2 (7 bases). Germline V gives CDR1 SQVTM, CDR2 ANQGSEA. The CDR3 has 12 residues. The germline V and J ends were trimmed by 6 bases and 4 bases, with 12 bases remaining between them.

This clonotype was recorded at least ten times. The chain carries TRBV12-3 or TRBV12-4 and TRBJ2-1; 13 bases match TRBD2. The V gene end was trimmed by 7 bases and the J gene end by 9 bases; junction bases not matched to a gene: 6. The CDR3 contains 14 residues. Here the CDR3 reads CASTPGLAGVEQFF. The DNA of the CDR3 is TGTGCCAGCACCCCCGGACTAGCGGGAGTTGAGCAGTTCTTC.

The sample holds a few counts of this clonotype. The chain employs TRBV6-1 and TRBJ2-7; TRBD2 might be the D (6 bases). Trimming stripped 7 bases from V and 1 base from J, with 14 bases between. Germline V CDR1 and CDR2: MNHNS, SASEGT. The CDR3 is 14 residues long. Written as DNA, the CDR3 is TGTGCCAGCATCGATCTAGCGCTTTCCTACGAGCAGTACTTC. It is translated as CASIDLALSYEQYF.

In regard to this clonotype: This may be a read error, as it is one base from a much larger clone. The chain carries TRBV2 and TRBJ2-2; D is possibly TRBD2 (5 bases). Germline values: CDR1 SNHLY, CDR2 FYNNEI. The CDR3 extends over 12 amino acids. The CDR3 DNA reads as TGTGCCAGCAAGGTTAACACCGGGGAGCCGTTTTTT. Translated, it gives CASKVNTGEPFF.

This clonotype has a handful of counts. CDR3 DNA: TGTGCCAGCTCACCTCTCCCACTAGACGCCGGGGAGCTGTTTTTT. Its protein product is CASSPLPLDAGELFF. The chain links TRBV18 to TRBJ2-2; a weak D match, TRBD2 (5 bases). The germline CDR1 and CDR2 sequences are KGHSH and LQKENI. The V end lost 3 bases, the J end lost 6 bases, and 14 bases lay between the germline ends. The CDR3 spans 15 residues. Full variable domain (outside the CDR3, taken from reference TRBV18 and TRBJ2-2): NAGVMQNPRHLVRRRGQEARLRCSPMKGHSHVYWYRQLPEEGLKFMVYLQKENIIDESGMPKERFSAEFPKEGPSILRIQQVVRGDSAAYFCASSPLPLDAGELFFGEGSRLTVL.

This clonotype was observed at least ten times. V and J are TRBV6-2 or TRBV6-3 and TRBJ1-3; D remains ambiguous. Trimming left V 0 bases short and J 8 bases short, with 14 bases between. The CDR3 has 15 amino acids. Germline V lookup: CDR1 MNHEY, CDR2 SVGEGT. CDR3 nucleotides: TGTGCCAGCAGTTACTCGTTCAGTGGCGGAGACACCATATATTTT. Residues: CASSYSFSGGDTIYF.

This clonotype occurred a few times. This chain uses TRBV20-1 with TRBJ2-1, with 13 positions matching TRBD2. The J segment lost 7 bases and the V segment lost 2 bases, leaving 14 bases of the junction unmatched. This CDR3 region has 18 residues. Germline assignment: CDR1 DFQATT and CDR2 SNEGSKA (reference sequence). The CDR3 DNA reads as TGCAGTGCTAGAACCGGACTAGCGGGAGAGGATGTTACGAATGAGCAGTTCTTC. It yields the protein CSARTGLAGEDVTNEQFF.

This clonotype was detected only a few times. V is TRBV9 and J is TRBJ2-7; TRBD2 agrees at 8 bases. Germline V gene lookup returns CDR1 SGDLS and CDR2 YYNGEE. The V and J ends lost 0 bases and 0 bases, in that order; junction bases with no gene match: 2. The CDR3 is 15 residues long. The CDR3 nucleotides are TGTGCCAGCAGCGTAGCAGCGGGAGCCTCCTACGAGCAGTACTTC. Amino acid sequence: CASSVAAGASYEQYF. Combining the CDR3 with reference TRBV9 and TRBJ2-7 gives the whole variable domain DSGVTQTPKHLITATGQRVTLRCSPRSGDLSVYWYQQSLDQGLQFLIQYYNGEERAKGNILERFSAQQFPDLHSELNLSSLELGDSALYFCASSVAAGASYEQYFGPGTRLTVT.

This clonotype was seen only a few times. The chain combines TRBV20-1 with TRBJ1-5; 8 nucleotides align to TRBD1. The junction had 10 bases not matched to a gene; V was cut back by 1 base and J by 2 bases. This CDR3 region has 17 residues. The V gene's germline CDR1 is DFQATT and CDR2 SNEGSKA (reference sequence). The CDR3 region is CSARGSGGAVGNQPQHF. CDR3 in DNA: TGCAGTGCTAGAGGTTCAGGGGGCGCGGTTGGCAATCAGCCCCAGCATTTT.

There are many counts of this clonotype. The CDR3 loop is CASGERGRAPGNNEQFF. The CDR3 DNA follows: TGTGCCAGCGGCGAGAGGGGGAGAGCGCCGGGTAACAATGAGCAGTTCTTC. The chain links TRBV7-2 to TRBJ2-1; D might be TRBD1 (6 bases). The V gene lost 8 bases and the J gene lost 5 bases, with 25 bases spanning the gap. CDR3 length equals 17 residues. The germline gives CDR1 SGHTA, CDR2 FQGNSA.

The sample holds a few counts of this clonotype. The chain joins TRBV3-1 to TRBJ1-5; D is perhaps TRBD1 (6 bases). The germline gives CDR1 LGHDT, CDR2 YNNKEL (reference sequence). This CDR3 has 14 amino acids. The ends were cut back, 4 bases at V and 11 bases at J, with 18 bases in the middle. The CDR3 loop reads CASSLSHRAQAQHF. CDR3 in DNA: TGTGCCAGCAGCCTTTCACACAGGGCCCAGGCCCAGCATTTT. Full variable domain (outside the CDR3, taken from reference TRBV3-1 and TRBJ1-5): DTAVSQTPKYLVTQMGNDKSIKCEQNLGHDTMYWYKQDSKKFLKIMFSYNNKELIINETVPNRFSPKSPDKAHLNLHINSLELGDSAVYFCASSLSHRAQAQHFGDGTRLSIL.

The chain is built from TRBV10-3 and TRBJ2-1, with TRBD1 identical over 8 bases. The ends lost 2 bases at V and 8 bases at J; junction bases unmatched: 5. Germline CDR1 is ENHRY and CDR2 is SYGVKD. This CDR3 has 14 amino acids. The CDR3 nucleotides are TGTGCCATCAGTGAGACAGGGGGAGTGGATGAGCAGTTCTTC. Protein sequence: CAISETGGVDEQFF.

The chain employs TRBV6-1 and TRBJ2-7, with D uncertain. CDR1 MNHNS and CDR2 SASEGT come from the germline V gene. Trimming shortened V by 7 bases and J by 2 bases, and 12 bases separated the two germline ends. The CDR3 covers 13 residues. DNA of the CDR3: TGTGCCAGCAAGGCACAACCGGCCTACGAGCAGTACTTC. Amino acids: CASKAQPAYEQYF.

The chain employs TRBV19 and TRBJ2-1, with 8 bases aligning to TRBD2. V dropped 5 bases and J dropped 13; count of bases not matched to a gene: 10. CDR3 length: 13 residues. Germline CDR1 and CDR2: LNHDA and SQIVND (reference sequence). In DNA form, the CDR3 reads TGTGCCAGTAGTGGCACCCCCGGGGGGGGTCAGTTCTTC. Its translation: CASSGTPGGGQFF.

The chain recombines TRBV28 with TRBJ2-7, with 9 bases fitting TRBD1. The germline V gene encodes CDR1 MDHEN and CDR2 SYDVKM. The CDR3 covers 13 residues. The V segment lost 5 bases and the J segment 5 bases; nucleotides outside the gene matches: 4. DNA of the CDR3: TGTGCCAGCAGTGCCCGGGACAGGGACGAGCAGTACTTC. Translating gives CASSARDRDEQYF.

Ten or more counts support this clonotype. The rearrangement joins TRBV19 to TRBJ2-1; D ambiguous. V lost 3 bases, J lost 9 bases, and 15 bases lay in between. Germline lookup yields CDR1 LNHDA and CDR2 SQIVND (reference sequence). The CDR3 consists of 14 residues. CDR3 bases: TGTGCCAGTAGTATTCGGCAGTTAGGCACTGAGCAGTTCTTC. It translates to CASSIRQLGTEQFF.

The chain uses TRBV5-1 and TRBJ2-4; the match to TRBD1 covers 8 bases. The CDR3 is 16 amino acids. V was clipped by 3 bases and J by 1 base; unmatched bases: 6. Germline V gene data show CDR1 as SGHRS and CDR2 as YFSETQ. The CDR3 loop is CASSSGQAGAKNIQYF. The CDR3 DNA reads TGCGCCAGCAGCTCGGGACAGGCGGGGGCCAAAAACATTCAGTACTTC.

This clonotype was counted ten times or more. The chain is built from TRBV20-1 and TRBJ2-5, with 9 bases matching TRBD2. V lost 3 bases to trimming and J lost 5 bases; unmatched junction nucleotides: 4. Germline CDR1 reads DFQATT; CDR2 reads SNEGSKA (reference sequence). This CDR3 region has 13 residues. Here the CDR3 reads CSARAGGMETQYF. The CDR3 nucleotides read TGCAGTGCTAGGGCGGGAGGGATGGAGACCCAGTACTTC.

This clonotype was detected a few times. No conserved phenylalanine or tryptophan is present at the end of the CDR3, so a read error is the likely explanation. The chain links TRBV5-1 to TRBJ2-7; 8 nucleotides align to TRBD1. The V gene end was trimmed by 3 bases and the J gene end by 2 bases; junction bases not matched to a gene: 4. The germline gives CDR1 SGHRS, CDR2 YFSETQ. The CDR3 spans 14 residues. In nucleotides, the CDR3 is TGCGCCAGCAGCTCCGGACAGGGCCCCTACGAGCAGTACTCC. Amino acids: CASSSGQGPYEQYS.

At least ten counts were recorded for this clonotype. This chain connects TRBV2 to TRBJ2-5; the match to TRBD2 covers 9 bases. V shed 7 bases, J shed 5 bases, and the junction held 11 bases outside the gene matches. Germline V gene lookup returns CDR1 SNHLY and CDR2 FYNNEI. The CDR3 consists of 15 residues. The CDR3 DNA is TGTGCCAGCACTAAGGAAGCGGGAGGCCGGGAGACCCAGTACTTC. Translation: CASTKEAGGRETQYF.